The clone carrying this TCR beta chain was detected ten times or more. Three rounds of nested PCR, following a modified ARM-PCR protocol, produced the TCRbeta library. A single record per CDR3 protein comes from TCRdb applying MiXCR to the multiplex PCR reads. The sample lists about 200,000 distinct CDR3 sequences, roughly 70% occurring once. After removal of 2 bases from V and 0 bases from J, the junction contained 6 bases not matched to a gene. Per the germline V gene, CDR1 is SGHNT and CDR2 is YYREEE (reference sequence). The length of the CDR3 is 16 residues. The template was RNA from unsorted bulk tissue. This record belongs to a study of tumor and adjacent non-tumor tissue in lung cancer.

The chain carries TRBV5-4 and TRBJ2-7; 9 nucleotides agree with TRBD2. The specimen sequenced was lung tumor tissue. The TCR was taken from a man between 60 and 70 years old with non-small cell lung cancer. CDR3 DNA: TGTGCCAGCAGCTTAGCAAGCGGGAGGACCTCCTACGAGCAGTACTTC. Protein sequence: CASSLASGRTSYEQYF.